These 19 T cell receptor beta chains originate from one sample sequenced in a study of blood T cell repertoires in COVID-19. Here immunoSEQ multiplex PCR was the method, and the copy in TCRdb shows in-frame clones only, minus some. The table has roughly 140,000 clones, 80% to 85% seen once; the top ten hold roughly 8.2%. Sample: peripheral blood. The source of these receptors is a human donor in a cohort sampled during active COVID-19.

The rearrangement uses TRBV5-5 and TRBJ2-7, with 7 bases aligning to TRBD2. In germline, CDR1 is SGHKS, CDR2 YYEKEE (reference sequence). V lost 1 base, J lost 5 bases, and 6 bases stayed unmatched. The CDR3 is made up of 14 amino acids. The CDR3 nucleotides are TGTGCCAGCAGCTTGTCCGTGGGAGGGAACGAGCAGTACTTC. Its protein product is CASSLSVGGNEQYF.

This chain links TRBV5-1 with TRBJ2-7; 9 bases map to TRBD1. CDR1 is SGHRS, CDR2 YFSETQ, per germline. The trim removed 5 bases at V and 3 bases at J, leaving 12 bases unmatched. This CDR3 has 16 residues. CDR3 protein: CASSSSGTGILYEQYF. The CDR3 region has the DNA TGCGCCAGCAGTTCCTCTGGGACAGGGATCCTCTACGAGCAGTACTTC. The full variable domain, rest sourced from reference TRBV5-1 and TRBJ2-7, is KAGVTQTPRYLIKTRGQQVTLSCSPISGHRSVSWYQQTPGQGLQFLFEYFSETQRNKGNFPGRFSGRQFSNSRSEMNVSTLELGDSALYLCASSSSGTGILYEQYFGPGTRLTVT.

The chain carries TRBV11-2 and TRBJ2-7; D gene uncertain. The length of the CDR3 is 13 residues. The germline V and J ends were trimmed by 8 bases and 7 bases, with 18 bases remaining between them. Germline-derived CDR1 and CDR2 are SGHAT and FQNNGV. This CDR3 reads CASGHNRQGEQYF. The CDR3 nucleotides are TGTGCCAGCGGGCATAATAGACAAGGAGAGCAGTACTTC.

The rearrangement joins TRBV18 to TRBJ2-1; the match to TRBD2 covers 15 bases. The V gene's germline CDR1 is KGHSH and CDR2 LQKENI. Losses at the gene ends were 3 bases for V and 8 bases for J; bases not matched to a gene: 5. CDR3 length equals 16 residues. The CDR3 bases are TGTGCCAGCTCACCGTCGGGACTAGCGGGAGGCTATGAGCAGTTCTTC. Translating it yields CASSPSGLAGGYEQFF.

The rearrangement links TRBV5-1 to TRBJ2-5; D gene unclear. This CDR3 has 14 amino acids. Trimming left V 1 base short and J 4 bases short, with 11 bases between. Germline assignment: CDR1 SGHRS and CDR2 YFSETQ. The CDR3, as DNA: TGCGCCAGCAGCTTGACGAGTACGGGAGAGACCCAGTACTTC. It codes for CASSLTSTGETQYF.

The chain joins TRBV5-5 to TRBJ2-3; 9 positions match TRBD2. V shed 0 bases and J 1 base; nucleotides not matched to a gene: 6. CDR1 is SGHKS and CDR2 is YYEKEE in the germline V gene (reference sequence). The CDR3 totals 17 residues. The DNA of the CDR3 is TGTGCCAGCAGCTTGGGGTCTAGCGGGATTGGCACAGATACGCAGTATTTT. Translation: CASSLGSSGIGTDTQYF.

V usage is TRBV20-1 and J usage is TRBJ2-7; D perhaps matches TRBD2 (7 bases). Germline values: CDR1 DFQATT, CDR2 SNEGSKA (reference sequence). The CDR3 covers 15 residues. V shed 6 bases and J shed 4 bases, with 22 bases lying between them. This CDR3 is CSASGRGLADYEQYF. The CDR3 nucleotides are TGCAGTGCCAGTGGACGGGGGCTAGCGGATTACGAGCAGTACTTC.

CDR3 region: CASSYFGGANYGYTF. The CDR3 DNA follows: TGTGCCAGCAGTTACTTTGGGGGCGCAAACTATGGCTACACCTTC. V usage is TRBV6-5 and J usage is TRBJ1-2; tentative D call: TRBD1 (6 bases). The V gene lost 1 base and the J gene lost 2 bases, with 11 bases spanning the gap. Germline V gene lookup returns CDR1 MNHEY and CDR2 SVGAGI. CDR3 size: 15 residues.

This rearrangement joins TRBV5-4 to TRBJ2-1, with TRBD2 matching 12 bases. CDR1 is SGHNT, CDR2 YYREEE, per germline (reference sequence). CDR3 length equals 15 residues. After removal of 3 bases from V and 8 bases from J, the junction contained 6 bases not matched to a gene. DNA for the CDR3: TGTGCCAGCAGCTGGACTAGCGGGAAGGGGGATGAGCAGTTCTTC. Translated, it gives CASSWTSGKGDEQFF.

V gene TRBV5-1 combines with J gene TRBJ1-4, with D possibly TRBD1 on 5 matching bases. V lost 0 bases to trimming and J lost 3 bases, with 12 bases between them. The CDR3 contains 16 residues. Germline-derived CDR1 and CDR2 are SGHRS and YFSETQ. This CDR3 is CASSLVAGSSNEKLFF. CDR3 sequence (DNA): TGCGCCAGCAGCTTGGTAGCAGGGTCTTCTAATGAAAAACTGTTTTTT.

The chain carries TRBV3-1 (or the pseudogene TRBV3-2) and TRBJ1-3; possibly TRBD1 for D (6 bases). The CDR3 extends over 14 amino acids. V was shortened by 4 bases and J by 1 base, with 8 bases between the two germline ends. Per the germline V gene, CDR1 is LGHDT and CDR2 is YNNKEL (reference sequence). The CDR3 DNA sequence: TGTGCCAGCAGCCTAAGGGGGTCTGGAAACACCATATATTTT. This codes for CASSLRGSGNTIYF.

Comments on this clone: The junction shows a germline mismatch at one end, possibly a read error. This sample also contains other DNA sequences that code for the same CDR3. The chain combines TRBV12-3 or TRBV12-4 with TRBJ2-7; 7 bases match TRBD2. The CDR3 is 13 residues long. CDR3 sequence (DNA): TGTGCCAGCAGTCTAGCGGCCAGCTACGAGCAGTACTTC. Its protein is CASSLAASYEQYF.

This chain joins TRBV7-3 and TRBJ2-7, with D perhaps matching TRBD1 (5 bases). Trimming stripped 0 bases from V and 4 bases from J, with 7 bases between. The CDR3 extends over 13 amino acids. The germline gives CDR1 SGHTA, CDR2 FQGTGA. The CDR3 loop reads CASSLTGEYEQYF. The CDR3 region has the DNA TGTGCCAGCAGCTTAACAGGGGAATACGAGCAGTACTTC.

Notes on this clone: Additional DNA sequences in this sample encode the identical CDR3. The chain has TRBV18 and TRBJ2-5, with 13 bases lining up with TRBD2. CDR3 length: 16 residues. J gave up 5 bases and V 3 bases, and 6 bases lay outside the gene matches. Germline values: CDR1 KGHSH, CDR2 LQKENI. The CDR3 DNA follows: TGTGCCAGCTCACCCAGGACTAGCGGGAGTGGGGAGACCCAGTACTTC. Protein sequence: CASSPRTSGSGETQYF.

The chain combines TRBV28 with TRBJ2-7, with D possibly matching TRBD2 (6 bases). The V gene lost 3 bases and the J gene lost 0 bases, with 21 bases spanning the gap. This CDR3 spans 18 amino acids. Germline loops: CDR1 MDHEN, CDR2 SYDVKM. CDR3 amino acids: CASSLTETQGEVSYEQYF. The CDR3 nucleotides read TGTGCCAGCAGTTTGACCGAAACCCAAGGGGAGGTCTCCTACGAGCAGTACTTC.

The chain combines TRBV6-6 with TRBJ2-7; TRBD2 is a possible D gene (6 bases). CDR1 is MNHNY, CDR2 SVGAGI, per germline (reference sequence). V was trimmed by 0 bases and J by 0 bases, leaving 12 bases between them. The CDR3 covers 16 residues. This CDR3 is CASSYSGLSYSYEQYF. Here the CDR3 DNA reads TGTGCCAGCAGTTACTCGGGACTGTCCTACTCCTACGAGCAGTACTTC.

The genes are TRBV7-9 and TRBJ2-2; possibly TRBD2 for D (6 bases). V was pared by 4 bases and J by 5 bases, with 11 bases between. The germline CDR1 and CDR2 sequences are SEHNR and FQNEAQ (reference sequence). The CDR3 spans 14 residues. CDR3 coding DNA: TGTGCCAGCAGCTCGCCAGGGACTACCGGGGAGCTGTTTTTT. It encodes CASSSPGTTGELFF.

This sequence joins TRBV19 and TRBJ2-5, with D perhaps matching TRBD1 (6 bases). Germline CDR1 is LNHDA and CDR2 is SQIVND (reference sequence). CDR3 length: 14 residues. Deletions cut 4 bases from V and 1 base from J, with 10 bases between. CDR3 region: CASSTMTGQETQYF. The CDR3 region has the DNA TGTGCCAGTAGTACCATGACAGGCCAAGAGACCCAGTACTTC.

This clone has just a few counts. The chain has TRBV10-1 and TRBJ1-2; 7 bases align to TRBD1. The CDR3 sequence is 12 residues long. After removal of 6 bases from V and 8 bases from J, the junction contained 6 bases not matched to a gene. CDR1 and CDR2 from the germline V gene are WNHNN and SYGVQD (reference sequence). CDR3 loop: CASSNRGEGYTF. The CDR3 DNA is TGCGCCAGCAGCAACAGGGGTGAGGGCTACACCTTC.